A single sample gave rise to the 8 T cell receptor beta chains below, sequenced in a study of human T cells and chemical hapten exposure. Time point defined: patch test 1, 2 weeks after DPC sensitization. Treatment noted: therapeutic diphenylcyclopropenone sensitization with weekly scalp DPC. TCRdb re-derived calls from the RACE reads in MiXCR, one entry per CDR3 protein. The sample includes tens of thousands of distinct CDR3 sequences, about 10% seen only once; the top ten take about 4%. Sequencing used whole blood, obtained in connection with sensitization to the hapten diphenylcyclopropenone (DPC). Every receptor here comes from a woman in her fifties or sixties with alopecia areata. Some clones in this sample may be carry-over from other donors' samples.

V gene TRBV20-1 combines with J gene TRBJ2-3; D not resolved. The CDR3 sequence is 12 residues long. Trimming removed 3 bases at V and 4 bases at J, with 8 bases between. Germline loops: CDR1 DFQATT, CDR2 SNEGSKA (reference sequence). The CDR3 reads CSASRSSDTQYF. In DNA form, the CDR3 reads TGCAGTGCTAGCAGGTCTTCAGATACGCAGTATTTT.

This clonotype has a handful of counts. The rearrangement joins TRBV15 to TRBJ1-5; no clear D gene. Germline loops: CDR1 LNHNV, CDR2 YYDKDF (reference sequence). The CDR3 contains 19 residues. The V end lost 1 base, the J end lost 0 bases, and 19 bases lay between the germline ends. CDR3 bases: TGTGCCACCAGCAGAGCCAAGGTTCTCCTCAGGTATAGCAATCAGCCCCAGCATTTT. Protein: CATSRAKVLLRYSNQPQHF.

This clonotype was recorded at least ten times. The chain employs TRBV2 and TRBJ1-3, with a possible D match to TRBD1 (6 bases). This CDR3 has 15 residues. Per the germline V gene, CDR1 is SNHLY and CDR2 is FYNNEI. V was cut by 3 bases and J by 7 bases, with 16 bases left in between. The CDR3 sequence is CASSEPQGAQNTIYF. DNA for the CDR3: TGTGCCAGCAGTGAGCCACAGGGCGCCCAGAACACCATATATTTT.

This clonotype was observed at least ten times. The V call is TRBV2, the J call TRBJ1-2, with D possibly TRBD1 on 5 matching bases. The CDR3 totals 13 residues. In germline, CDR1 is SNHLY, CDR2 FYNNEI. The V gene lost 7 bases and the J gene lost 4 bases, with 13 bases spanning the gap. The CDR3 region has the DNA TGTGCCAGCACTCCAGGACAAACCTATGGCTACACCTTC. Translating gives CASTPGQTYGYTF.

A few counts support this clonotype. The V gene is TRBV5-1, the J gene TRBJ2-3; tentative D call: TRBD2 (5 bases). Germline V gene lookup returns CDR1 SGHRS and CDR2 YFSETQ. V lost 6 bases, J lost 3 bases, and 14 bases lay in between. This CDR3 is built from 14 residues. The CDR3 protein is CASKAQSGTDTQYF. The CDR3 region has the DNA TGCGCCAGCAAGGCGCAAAGCGGTACAGATACGCAGTATTTT.

This clonotype was seen repeatedly, ten times or more. This chain uses TRBV7-8 with TRBJ2-7; maybe TRBD1 (6 bases). Trimming shortened V by 4 bases and J by 5 bases, and 18 bases separated the two germline ends. The CDR3 consists of 15 residues. Germline CDR1 is SGHVS and CDR2 is FQNEAQ. The CDR3 sequence is CASSSYRQARHEQYF. As DNA, the CDR3 is TGTGCCAGCAGCTCTTACAGACAGGCACGCCACGAGCAGTACTTC.

This clonotype was picked up many times. V and J are TRBV6-1 and TRBJ2-4, with D tentatively TRBD2 (5 bases). The CDR3 extends over 15 amino acids. Trimming took off 5 bases at V and 5 bases at J, with 16 bases between the two ends. Germline V lookup: CDR1 MNHNS, CDR2 SASEGT. The CDR3 DNA reads as TGTGCCAGCAGTCTACCCGCGGGCTGGCAAAACATTCAGTACTTC. It is translated as CASSLPAGWQNIQYF.

This clonotype showed up many times. The rearrangement joins TRBV7-3 to TRBJ2-1; TRBD2 matches 12 bases. The CDR3 runs 16 residues. Looked up from germline, CDR1 is SGHTA and CDR2 is FQGTGA. The V gene end was trimmed by 5 bases and the J gene end by 6 bases; junction bases not matched to a gene: 8. The CDR3 bases are TGTGCCAGCAGCCTCACCGGGACTAGCGGGCCCAATGAGCAGTTCTTC. Amino acid sequence: CASSLTGTSGPNEQFF.